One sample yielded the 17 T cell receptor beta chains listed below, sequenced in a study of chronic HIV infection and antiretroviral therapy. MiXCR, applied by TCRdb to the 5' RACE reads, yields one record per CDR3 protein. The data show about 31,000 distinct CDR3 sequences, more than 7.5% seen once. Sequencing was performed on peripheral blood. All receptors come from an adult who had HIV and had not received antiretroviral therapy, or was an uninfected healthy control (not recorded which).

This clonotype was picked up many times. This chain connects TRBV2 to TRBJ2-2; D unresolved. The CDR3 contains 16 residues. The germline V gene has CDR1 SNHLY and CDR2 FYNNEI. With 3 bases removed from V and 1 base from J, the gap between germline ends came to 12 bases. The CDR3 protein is CASSDPWQLNTGELFF. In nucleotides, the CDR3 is TGTGCCAGCAGTGATCCGTGGCAGCTGAACACCGGGGAGCTGTTTTTT.

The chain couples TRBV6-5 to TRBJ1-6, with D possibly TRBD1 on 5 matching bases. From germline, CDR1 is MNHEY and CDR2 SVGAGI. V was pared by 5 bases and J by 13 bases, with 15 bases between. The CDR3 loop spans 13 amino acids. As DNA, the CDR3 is TGTGCCAGCAGTCCGAACGACAGAGAGCCCCTCCACTTT. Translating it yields CASSPNDREPLHF.

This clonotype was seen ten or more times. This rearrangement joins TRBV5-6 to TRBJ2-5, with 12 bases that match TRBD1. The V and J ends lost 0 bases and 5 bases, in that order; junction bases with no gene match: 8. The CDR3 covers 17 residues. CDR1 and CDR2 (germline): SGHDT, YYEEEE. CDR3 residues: CASSLVLGTGGDETQYF. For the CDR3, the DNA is TGTGCCAGCAGCTTGGTACTTGGGACAGGGGGCGATGAGACCCAGTACTTC.

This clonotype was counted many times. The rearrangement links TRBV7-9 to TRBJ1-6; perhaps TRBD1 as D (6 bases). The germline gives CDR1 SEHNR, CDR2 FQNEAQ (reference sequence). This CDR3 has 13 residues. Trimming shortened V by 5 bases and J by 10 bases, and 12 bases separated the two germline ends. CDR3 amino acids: CASSVGQSSPLHF. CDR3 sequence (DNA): TGTGCCAGCAGCGTCGGACAGAGCTCACCCCTCCACTTT. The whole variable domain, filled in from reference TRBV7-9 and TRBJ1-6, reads DTGVSQNPRHKITKRGQNVTFRCDPISEHNRLYWYRQTLGQGPEFLTYFQNEAQLEKSRLLSDRFSAERPKGSFSTLEIQRTEQGDSAMYLCASSVGQSSPLHFGNGTRLTVT.

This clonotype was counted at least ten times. This chain's CDR3 is CASGKGEGRYQPQHF. In DNA, the CDR3 is TGTGCCAGCGGAAAGGGGGAGGGCCGATATCAGCCCCAGCATTTT. V and J are TRBV9 and TRBJ1-5; TRBD1 is a possible D gene (6 bases). Per the germline V gene, CDR1 is SGDLS and CDR2 is YYNGEE. V was shortened by 7 bases and J by 5 bases, with 19 bases between the two germline ends. The CDR3 runs 15 residues.

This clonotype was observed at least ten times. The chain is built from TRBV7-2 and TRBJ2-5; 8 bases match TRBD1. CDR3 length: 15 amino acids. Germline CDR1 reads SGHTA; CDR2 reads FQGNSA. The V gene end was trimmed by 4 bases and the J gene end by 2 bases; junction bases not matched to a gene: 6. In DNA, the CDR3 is TGTGCCAGCAGCTCACGGGACAGGTCACAAGAGACCCAGTACTTC. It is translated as CASSSRDRSQETQYF.

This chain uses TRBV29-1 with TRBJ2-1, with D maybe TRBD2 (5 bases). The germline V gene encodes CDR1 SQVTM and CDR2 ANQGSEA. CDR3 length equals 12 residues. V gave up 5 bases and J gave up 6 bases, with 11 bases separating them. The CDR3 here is CSVLRGSNEQFF. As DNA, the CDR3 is TGCAGCGTTCTCCGGGGAAGCAATGAGCAGTTCTTC.

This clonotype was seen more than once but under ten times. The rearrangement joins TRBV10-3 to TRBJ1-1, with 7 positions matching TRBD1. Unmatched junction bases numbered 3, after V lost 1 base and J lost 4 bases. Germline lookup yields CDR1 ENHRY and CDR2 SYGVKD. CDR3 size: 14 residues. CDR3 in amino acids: CAISEFQGGTEAFF. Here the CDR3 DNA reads TGTGCCATCAGTGAGTTCCAGGGGGGCACTGAAGCTTTCTTT.

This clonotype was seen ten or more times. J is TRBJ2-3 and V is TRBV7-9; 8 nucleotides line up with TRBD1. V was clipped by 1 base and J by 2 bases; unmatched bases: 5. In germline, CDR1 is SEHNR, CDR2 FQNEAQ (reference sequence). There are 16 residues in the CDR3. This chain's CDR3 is CASSLGRTGITDTQYF. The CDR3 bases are TGTGCCAGCAGCTTAGGCCGGACAGGGATCACAGATACGCAGTATTTT.

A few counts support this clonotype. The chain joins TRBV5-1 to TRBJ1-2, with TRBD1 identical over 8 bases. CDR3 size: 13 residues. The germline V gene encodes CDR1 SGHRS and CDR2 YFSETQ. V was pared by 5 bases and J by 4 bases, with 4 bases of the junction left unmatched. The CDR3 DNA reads TGCGCCAGCAGTCGGGACAGGCCCTATGGCTACACCTTC. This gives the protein CASSRDRPYGYTF.

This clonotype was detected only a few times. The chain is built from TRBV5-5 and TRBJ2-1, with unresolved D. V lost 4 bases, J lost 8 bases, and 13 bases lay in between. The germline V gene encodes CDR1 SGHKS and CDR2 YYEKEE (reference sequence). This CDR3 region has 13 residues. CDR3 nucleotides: TGTGCCAGCAGCCGCGCCCGCGCGGATGAGCAGTTCTTC. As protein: CASSRARADEQFF.

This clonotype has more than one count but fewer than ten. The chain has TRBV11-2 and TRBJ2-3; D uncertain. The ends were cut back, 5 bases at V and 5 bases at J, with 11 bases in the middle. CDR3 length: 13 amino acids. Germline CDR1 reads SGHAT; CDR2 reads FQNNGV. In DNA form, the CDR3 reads TGTGCCAGCAGCCCCCCGATGGAAGATACGCAGTATTTT. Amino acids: CASSPPMEDTQYF.

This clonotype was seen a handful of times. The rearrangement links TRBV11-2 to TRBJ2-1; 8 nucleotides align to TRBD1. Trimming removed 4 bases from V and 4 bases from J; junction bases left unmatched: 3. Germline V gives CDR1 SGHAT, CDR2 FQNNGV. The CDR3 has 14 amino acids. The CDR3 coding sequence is TGTGCCAGCAGCTCCGGACAGGGTTACAATGAGCAGTTCTTC. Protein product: CASSSGQGYNEQFF.

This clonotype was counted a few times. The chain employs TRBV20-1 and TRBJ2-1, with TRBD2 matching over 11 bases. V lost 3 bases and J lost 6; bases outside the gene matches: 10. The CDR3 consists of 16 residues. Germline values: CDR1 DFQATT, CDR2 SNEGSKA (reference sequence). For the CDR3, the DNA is TGCAGTGCTAGGGGGGTGACTAGCGGGATGAGCAATGAGCAGTTCTTC. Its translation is CSARGVTSGMSNEQFF.

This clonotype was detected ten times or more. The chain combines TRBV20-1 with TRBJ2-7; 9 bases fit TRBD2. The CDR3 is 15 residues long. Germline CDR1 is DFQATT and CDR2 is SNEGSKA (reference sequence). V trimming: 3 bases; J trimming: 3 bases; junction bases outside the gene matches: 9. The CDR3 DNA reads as TGCAGTGCTAGTTCCTTAGCGGGAGTGGGCTACGAGCAGTACTTC. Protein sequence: CSASSLAGVGYEQYF.

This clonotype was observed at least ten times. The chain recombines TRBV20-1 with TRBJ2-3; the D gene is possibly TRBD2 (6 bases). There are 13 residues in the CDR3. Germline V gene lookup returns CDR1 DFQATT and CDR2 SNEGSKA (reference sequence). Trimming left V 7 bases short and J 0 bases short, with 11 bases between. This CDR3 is CSGRGGSTDTQYF. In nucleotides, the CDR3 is TGCAGTGGGAGGGGCGGGAGCACAGATACGCAGTATTTT.

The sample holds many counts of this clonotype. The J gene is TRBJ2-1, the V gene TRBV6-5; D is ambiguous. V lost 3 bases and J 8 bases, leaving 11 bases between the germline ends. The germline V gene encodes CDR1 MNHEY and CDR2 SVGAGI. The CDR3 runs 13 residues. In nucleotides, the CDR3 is TGTGCCAGCAGTTATGAGACTGGTGATGAGCAGTTCTTC. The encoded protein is CASSYETGDEQFF.